This is a list of T cell receptor beta chains from one sample in a study of PD-1 blockade in mismatch repair-deficient tumors. No antigens are known for them. The assay was immunoSEQ multiplex PCR, and TCRdb's table has in-frame clones only and misses some. The top ten hold 4% to 5.5% of the sample, which has about 14,000 clones, roughly 86% seen once. Sequenced material: cells cultured in vitro, taken from a patient treated with pembrolizumab. All receptors derive from an adult with mismatch repair-deficient cancer. Both conserved end residues are part of each CDR3. A D gene is named only where the DNA matches it firmly. Size is omitted from some rows. Given values are once, few, many or a class for expanded clones.

size	V	J	length	D	DNA	CDR3
-	TRBV5-1	TRBJ2-7	15	TRBD1	TGCGCCAGCAGCTTCTGGGACAGTTACACCTACGAGCAGTACTTC	CASSFWDSYTYEQYF
-	TRBV5-1	TRBJ2-7	12	-	TGCGCCAGCAGCTTTGGGGCCTACGAGCAGTACTTC	CASSFGAYEQYF
-	TRBV4-1	TRBJ1-2	14	-	TGCGCCAGCAGCCAAGACGATGAGCACTATGGCTACACCTTC	CASSQDDEHYGYTF
-	TRBV6-1	TRBJ2-7	13	-	TGTGCCAGCAGAAGGTCCTGGGATGGGGAGCAGTACTTC	CASRRSWDGEQYF
-	TRBV28	TRBJ1-4	15	-	TGTGCCAGCAGCCCAGGACAGTCGAGCGGTGAAAAACTGTTTTTT	CASSPGQSSGEKLFF
-	TRBV18	TRBJ1-1	16	TRBD1	TGTGCCAGCTCACCATTGGACAGGCAGTTGAACACTGAAGCTTTCTTT	CASSPLDRQLNTEAFF
-	TRBV28	TRBJ1-3	12	-	TGTGCCAGCAGACAGCCTGGAAACACCATATATTTT	CASRQPGNTIYF
-	TRBV7-3	TRBJ2-6	14	-	TGTGCCAGCAGCAGCGGCTCTGGGGCCAACGTCCTGACTTTC	CASSSGSGANVLTF
few	TRBV6-1	TRBJ2-2	13	TRBD1	TGTGCCAGCAACAGGGGTAACACCGGGGAGCTGTTTTTT	CASNRGNTGELFF
-	TRBV6-5	TRBJ2-7	13	-	TGTGCCAGCAGTTACTCATCAGGGAACGAGCAGTACTTC	CASSYSSGNEQYF
-	TRBV10-3	TRBJ2-3	15	TRBD2	TGTGCCATCAGGGAAGGACTAGGCGGCATGGATACGCAGTATTTT	CAIREGLGGMDTQYF
-	TRBV9	TRBJ1-1	13	-	TGTGCCAGCAGCGCCGGGGCGAACACTGAAGCTTTCTTT	CASSAGANTEAFF
-	TRBV27	TRBJ2-7	15	TRBD2	TGTGCCAGCAGTCTGATAGCGGGAAGGGCCTACGAGCAGTACTTC	CASSLIAGRAYEQYF
-	TRBV18	TRBJ2-3	19	TRBD2	TGTGCCAGCTCACCACCGCCGGGACTAGCGGGAGAGGGTACAGATACGCAGTATTTT	CASSPPPGLAGEGTDTQYF
-	TRBV5-1	TRBJ1-2	13	-	TGCGCCAGCAGCCAAAGGACGGACTATGGCTACACCTTC	CASSQRTDYGYTF
-	TRBV7-8	TRBJ2-7	16	-	TGTGCCAGCAGTCATAAACAGGGTCGGAGCTCCTACGAGCAGTACTTC	CASSHKQGRSSYEQYF
-	TRBV7-6	TRBJ2-7	16	TRBD1	TGTGCCAGCAGCTTAGTCCCCGGGACAGATTCCTACGAGCAGTACTTC	CASSLVPGTDSYEQYF
-	TRBV4-1	TRBJ2-3	12	-	TGCGCCAGCAGCCTTCGTGGAGATACGCAGTATTTT	CASSLRGDTQYF
once	TRBV11-1	TRBJ2-4	16	-	TGTGCCAGCAGCTTGGGGGCAGCGGGAAGCAAAAACATTCAGTACTTC	CASSLGAAGSKNIQYF
-	TRBV6-1	TRBJ2-7	13	-	TGTGCCAGCAGTGAAGCGGCTTCCTACGAGCAGTACTTC	CASSEAASYEQYF
once	TRBV5-8	TRBJ2-2	19	TRBD2	TGTGCCAGCAGCTCCCAAGGGGAACCGGGACTAGCGCTTACCGGGGAGCTGTTTTTT	CASSSQGEPGLALTGELFF
few	TRBV6-5	TRBJ1-4	14	-	TGTGCCAGCAGTTACGGACGGAGGAATGAAAAACTGTTTTTT	CASSYGRRNEKLFF
few	TRBV7-9	TRBJ2-2	15	TRBD1	TGTGCCAGCAGCACCGGGACAGAGAACACCGGGGAGCTGTTTTTT	CASSTGTENTGELFF
-	TRBV29-1	TRBJ2-6	14	-	TGCAGCGTTTTCGTGGGGCCTGGGGCCAACGTCCTGACTTTC	CSVFVGPGANVLTF
-	TRBV6-4	TRBJ2-3	15	-	TGTGCCAGCAGTGACGGGCTAACTAGCACAGATACGCAGTATTTT	CASSDGLTSTDTQYF
-	TRBV7-8	TRBJ2-1	13	-	TGTGCCAGCAGCTTAGACAGGTACAATGAGCAGTTCTTC	CASSLDRYNEQFF
-	TRBV7-7	TRBJ2-1	15	TRBD1	TGTGCCAGCAGCCCCTGGGACAGCTCCTACAATGAGCAGTTCTTC	CASSPWDSSYNEQFF
-	TRBV7-2	TRBJ1-6	17	-	TGTGCCAGCATCCGGGGGGTGGATTCAAATTATAATTCACCCCTCCACTTT	CASIRGVDSNYNSPLHF
-	TRBV11-2	TRBJ2-7	14	TRBD2	TGTGCCAGCAGCTCCGGGACTAGCGTAGGCGAGCAGTACTTC	CASSSGTSVGEQYF
-	TRBV30	TRBJ2-7	13	TRBD2	TGTGCCTGGAGATACGGGAGGGCCCACGAGCAGTACTTC	CAWRYGRAHEQYF
-	TRBV19	TRBJ2-2	14	-	TGTGCCAGTACTTTTTCGTTTAGTGGCGGGGAGCTGTTTTTT	CASTFSFSGGELFF